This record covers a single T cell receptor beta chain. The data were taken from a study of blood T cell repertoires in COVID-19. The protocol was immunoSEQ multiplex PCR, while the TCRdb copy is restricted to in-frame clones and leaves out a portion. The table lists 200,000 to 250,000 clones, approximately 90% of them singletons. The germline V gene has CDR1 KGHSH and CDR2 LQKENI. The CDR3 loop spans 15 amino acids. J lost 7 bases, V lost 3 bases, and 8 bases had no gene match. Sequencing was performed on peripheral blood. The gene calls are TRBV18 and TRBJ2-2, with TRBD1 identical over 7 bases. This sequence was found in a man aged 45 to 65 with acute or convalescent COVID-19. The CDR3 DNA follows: TGTGCCAGCTCACCCCGGACAGGTGCGGACGGGGAGCTGTTTTTT. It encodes CASSPRTGADGELFF.